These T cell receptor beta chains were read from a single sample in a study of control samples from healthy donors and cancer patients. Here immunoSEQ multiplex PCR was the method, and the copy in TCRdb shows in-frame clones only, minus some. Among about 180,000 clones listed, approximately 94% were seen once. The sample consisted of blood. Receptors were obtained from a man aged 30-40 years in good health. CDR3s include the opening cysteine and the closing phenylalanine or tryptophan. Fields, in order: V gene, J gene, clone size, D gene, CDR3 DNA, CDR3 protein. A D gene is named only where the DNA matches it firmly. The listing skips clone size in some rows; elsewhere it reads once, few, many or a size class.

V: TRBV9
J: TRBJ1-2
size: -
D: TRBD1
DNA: TGTGCCAGCAGCGTAGGGGGACAGTTCCCCTATGGCTACACCTTC
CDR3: CASSVGGQFPYGYTF

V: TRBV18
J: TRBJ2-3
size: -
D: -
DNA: TGTGCCAGCTCACCACCGGGCGGGGGCAGCACAGATACGCAGTATTTT
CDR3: CASSPPGGGSTDTQYF

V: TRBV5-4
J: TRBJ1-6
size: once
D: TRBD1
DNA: TGTGCCAGCAGCTTGACAGGGGGCAATTCACCCCTCCACTTT
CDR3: CASSLTGGNSPLHF

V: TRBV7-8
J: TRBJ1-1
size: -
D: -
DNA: TGTGCCAGCAGCTTACAGGGGTTTTTCACTGAAGCTTTCTTT
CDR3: CASSLQGFFTEAFF

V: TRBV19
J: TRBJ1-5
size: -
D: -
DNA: TGTGCCAGTAGTATGGGTAATAGGAGCAATCAGCCCCAGCATTTT
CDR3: CASSMGNRSNQPQHF

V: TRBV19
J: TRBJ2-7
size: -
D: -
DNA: TGTGCCAGTAGTGACCGACAAGGCTACGAGCAGTACTTC
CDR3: CASSDRQGYEQYF

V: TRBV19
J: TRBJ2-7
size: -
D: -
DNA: TGTGCCAGTAGTATAGGGGCTAGCGAGCAGTACTTC
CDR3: CASSIGASEQYF

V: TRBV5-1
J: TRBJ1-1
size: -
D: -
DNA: TGCGCCAGCAGCTTGGAAGGAGGGGTGGACACTGAAGCTTTCTTT
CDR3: CASSLEGGVDTEAFF

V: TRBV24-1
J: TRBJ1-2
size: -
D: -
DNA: TGTGCCACCAGTGATCCATCACGAAACTATGGCTACACCTTC
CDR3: CATSDPSRNYGYTF

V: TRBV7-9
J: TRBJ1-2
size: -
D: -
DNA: TGTGCCAGCAGCGAGGCGGGAACATTTGGCTACACCTTC
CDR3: CASSEAGTFGYTF

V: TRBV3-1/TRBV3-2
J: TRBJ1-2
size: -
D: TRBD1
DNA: TGTGCCAGCAGCCAATTGGACAGGGCCAATGGCTACACCTTC
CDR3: CASSQLDRANGYTF

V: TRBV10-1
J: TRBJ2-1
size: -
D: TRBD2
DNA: TGCGCCAGCAGTGAGGGGCTAGCGGGAGTTAATGAGCAGTTCTTC
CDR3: CASSEGLAGVNEQFF

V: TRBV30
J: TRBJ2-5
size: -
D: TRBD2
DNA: TGTGCCTGGAGGGGGAGGTTGAGGGAGGGCCCCCAAGAGACCCAGTACTTC
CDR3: CAWRGRLREGPQETQYF

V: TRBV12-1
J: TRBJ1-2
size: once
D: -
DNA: TGTGCCAGCAGCTTTGCGTACAGGAGGGGAGGCTACACCTTC
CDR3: CASSFAYRRGGYTF

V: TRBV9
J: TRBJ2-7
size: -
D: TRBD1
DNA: TGTGCCAGCAGCCCTAATCCAGGGACAGGGAAAGGCGAGCAGTACTTC
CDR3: CASSPNPGTGKGEQYF

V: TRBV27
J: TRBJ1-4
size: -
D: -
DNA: TGTGCCAGCAGTTCCCGCGTCAGGGGCACTAATGAAAAACTGTTTTTT
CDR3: CASSSRVRGTNEKLFF

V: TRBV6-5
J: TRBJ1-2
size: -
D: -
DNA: TGTGCCAGCACTCCGTTGGGAAGGAGCTATGGCTACACCTTC
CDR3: CASTPLGRSYGYTF

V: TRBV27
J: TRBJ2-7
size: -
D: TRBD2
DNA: TGTGCCAGCAGTTTAGGCGGGGGGGACTACGAGCAGTACTTC
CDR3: CASSLGGGDYEQYF

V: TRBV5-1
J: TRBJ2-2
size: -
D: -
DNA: TGCGCCAGCAGCTTGGCCGCGTCCACCGGGGAGCTGTTTTTT
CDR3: CASSLAASTGELFF

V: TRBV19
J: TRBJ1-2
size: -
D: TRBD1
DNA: TGTGCCAGTAGGCCAGGGACAGGACATGGCTACACCTTC
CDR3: CASRPGTGHGYTF

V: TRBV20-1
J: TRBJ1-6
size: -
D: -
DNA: TGCAGTGCTAGTCGTGCAGTCTTTGGGCGGGATAATTCACCCCTCCACTTT
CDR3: CSASRAVFGRDNSPLHF

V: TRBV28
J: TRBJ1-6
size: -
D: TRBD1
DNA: TGTGCCACCCGGGGACAGACAGATTCACCCCTCCACTTT
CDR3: CATRGQTDSPLHF

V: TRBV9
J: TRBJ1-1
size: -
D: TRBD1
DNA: TGTGCCAGCAGCGTAACCGGACAGGGGAAGAACACTGAAGCTTTCTTT
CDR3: CASSVTGQGKNTEAFF

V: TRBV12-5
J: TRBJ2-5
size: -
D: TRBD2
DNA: TGTGCTAGTGGCCAGGGACTAGCGGTGGGAGAGACCCAGTACTTC
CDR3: CASGQGLAVGETQYF

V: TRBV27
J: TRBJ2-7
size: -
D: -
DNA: TGTGCCAGCAGTAACCGGGACAGCGGGATCTACGAGCAGTACTTC
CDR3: CASSNRDSGIYEQYF

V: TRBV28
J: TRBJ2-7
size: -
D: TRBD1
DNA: TGTGCCAGTGGAGTGACAGGGTCCCCCTACGAGCAGTACTTC
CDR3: CASGVTGSPYEQYF

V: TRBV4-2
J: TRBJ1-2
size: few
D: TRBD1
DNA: TGTGCCAGCAGCCAAGATCGGACAGGGTTCCTTGGTGGCTACACCTTC
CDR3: CASSQDRTGFLGGYTF

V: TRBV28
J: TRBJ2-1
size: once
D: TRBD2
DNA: TGTGCCAGCAGTTTAAAGAGGACTAGGTATGAGCAGTTCTTC
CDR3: CASSLKRTRYEQFF

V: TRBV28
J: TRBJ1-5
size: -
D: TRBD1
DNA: TGTGCCAGCAGTTCGGAAATTAACAGGGGGCGACAGCCCCAGCATTTT
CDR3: CASSSEINRGRQPQHF

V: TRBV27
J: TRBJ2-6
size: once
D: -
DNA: TGTGCCAGCAGGTTTTTCGGGGCCAACGTCCTGACTTTC
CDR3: CASRFFGANVLTF

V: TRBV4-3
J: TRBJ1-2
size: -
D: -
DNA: TGCGCCAGCAGCCAAGAAGGTTTCTATGGCTACACCTTC
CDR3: CASSQEGFYGYTF

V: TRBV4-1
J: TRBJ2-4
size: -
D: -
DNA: TGCGCCAGCAGCCATCTGGGTCAGGGGTTGGGAAACATTCAGTACTTC
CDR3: CASSHLGQGLGNIQYF

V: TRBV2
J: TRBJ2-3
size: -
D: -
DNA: TGTGCCAGCAGTGCGGGACTTATCATGAGGCAGTATTTT
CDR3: CASSAGLIMRQYF

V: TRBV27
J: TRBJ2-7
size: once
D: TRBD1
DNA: TGTGCCAGCAGTCTAGGACAGGGGCCCTACGAGCAGTACTTC
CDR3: CASSLGQGPYEQYF

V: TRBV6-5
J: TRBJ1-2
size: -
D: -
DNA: TGTGCCAGCAGTTACTCGCAGGGGCTTTCGGGCTACACCTTC
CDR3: CASSYSQGLSGYTF

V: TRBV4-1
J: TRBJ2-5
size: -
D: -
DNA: TGCGCCAGCAGCCAAGATTCCGAGACCCAGTACTTC
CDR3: CASSQDSETQYF

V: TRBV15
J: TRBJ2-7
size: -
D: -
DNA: TGTGCCACCAGCAGAGAGCCCTCCTACGAGCAGTACTTC
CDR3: CATSREPSYEQYF